Listed here is a single TCR beta chain. The repertoire was sequenced with immunoSEQ multiplex PCR; TCRdb's copy has only in-frame clones and lacks some. The profile shows around 100,000 clones, roughly 90% of them singletons. This sample was taken from a study of blood T cell repertoires in COVID-19. CDR3 length: 16 residues. The trim removed 0 bases at V and 8 bases at J, leaving 8 bases unmatched. Germline values: CDR1 KGHSH, CDR2 LQKENI. The receptor's source is a woman aged 60-70 years with acute or convalescent COVID-19. Sample: peripheral blood. The V gene is TRBV18, the J gene TRBJ2-1; 9 bases line up with TRBD2. The CDR3 bases are TGTGCCAGCTCACCACCGGCTAGCGGGAAGGCACATGAGCAGTTCTTC. Amino acids: CASSPPASGKAHEQFF.